One and the same sample provided the 3 T cell receptor beta chains below, sequenced in a study of blood T cell repertoires in COVID-19 (dated by TCRdb to 2018 to 2021). The library was produced with the immunoSEQ multiplex PCR assay. TCRdb obtained this table from immuneACCESS and retained in-frame rearrangements with V and J assigned. These tables miss some clones; where compared with another copy, unresolved V genes account for less than half of the shortfall, and the remainder is unexplained. Across this sample there are a few hundred thousand clones, with more than 75% seen only once. The ten largest make up approximately 8% of the sample. Sequencing was done on a sample of peripheral blood. The receptors originated from a woman of 80 years or more with COVID-19, enrolled during active disease.

This chain connects TRBV24-1 to TRBJ2-3; D may be TRBD1 (7 bases). CDR1 KGHDR and CDR2 SFDVKD come from the germline V gene. The V and J ends lost 8 bases and 5 bases respectively, with 13 bases between them. The CDR3 consists of 13 residues. The CDR3 spells CATNRGGEDTQYF. CDR3 in DNA: TGTGCCACCAACAGGGGAGGAGAAGATACGCAGTATTTT.

The chain employs TRBV10-3 and TRBJ1-2; TRBD1 aligns across 11 bases. CDR1 and CDR2 (germline): ENHRY, SYGVKD. This CDR3 spans 14 amino acids. J gave up 5 bases and V 8 bases, and 7 bases lay outside the gene matches. The CDR3 DNA reads TGTGCCATCCAGGGGACAGGGGGGGAGTATGGCTACACCTTC. It yields the protein CAIQGTGGEYGYTF.

The chain joins TRBV6-5 to TRBJ2-7, with 9 bases identical to TRBD1. The CDR3 extends over 14 amino acids. Losses at the gene ends were 6 bases for V and 6 bases for J; bases not matched to a gene: 9. CDR1 MNHEY and CDR2 SVGAGI come from the germline V gene. CDR3 region: CASRARDRAREQYF. The CDR3 bases are TGTGCCAGCAGGGCACGGGACAGGGCGCGCGAGCAGTACTTC.